The rows below give T cell receptor beta chains drawn from one sample of a study of PD-L1 blockade in urothelial cancer. Measured with immunoSEQ multiplex PCR; TCRdb has only the in-frame clones, and not every one. This table has 53,000 or so clones, approximately 86% appearing once. The specimen was PBMCs, collected around atezolizumab (anti-PD-L1) treatment. These receptors all come from a man aged 55 to 69 with urothelial cancer. Both conserved end residues are part of each CDR3. A D gene is named only where the DNA matches it firmly. Clone size is stated in some rows and not others, as once, few, many or a class when expanded.

v_call: TRBV13
d_call: -
clone_size: -
j_call: TRBJ1-1
cdr3_nt: TGTGCCAGCAGCATGTTCAGTCGTGAAGCTTTCTTT
cdr3_aa: CASSMFSREAFF

v_call: TRBV23-1
d_call: TRBD2
clone_size: -
j_call: TRBJ2-1
cdr3_nt: TGCGCCAGCAGTCAATTTCGACAGGGTGGACTAGCGGGAGGGCCAAGTAATGAGCAGTTCTTC
cdr3_aa: CASSQFRQGGLAGGPSNEQFF

v_call: TRBV5-1
d_call: -
clone_size: few
j_call: TRBJ1-1
cdr3_nt: TGCGCCAGCAGCTTGGAAGGGGCCGAAGCTTTCTTT
cdr3_aa: CASSLEGAEAFF

v_call: TRBV7-2
d_call: -
clone_size: -
j_call: TRBJ2-1
cdr3_nt: TGTGCCAGCAGCTTAGGGGCAGTGGCTGAGCAGTTCTTC
cdr3_aa: CASSLGAVAEQFF

v_call: TRBV29-1
d_call: TRBD2
clone_size: -
j_call: TRBJ2-7
cdr3_nt: TGCAGCGTTCTGGGGGGGAGCTCCTACGAGCAGTACTTC
cdr3_aa: CSVLGGSSYEQYF

v_call: TRBV6-1
d_call: -
clone_size: -
j_call: TRBJ2-3
cdr3_nt: TGTGCCAGCAGTGGTTTTTTGGGGACAACGCGCACAGATACGCAGTATTTT
cdr3_aa: CASSGFLGTTRTDTQYF

v_call: TRBV28
d_call: -
clone_size: once
j_call: TRBJ1-2
cdr3_nt: TGTGCCAGCAGTTTTGGGGCAGGGACTAATGGCTACACCTTC
cdr3_aa: CASSFGAGTNGYTF

v_call: TRBV6-5
d_call: -
clone_size: -
j_call: TRBJ1-1
cdr3_nt: TGTGCCAGCAGCGGTTGGAACACTGAAGCTTTCTTT
cdr3_aa: CASSGWNTEAFF

v_call: TRBV9
d_call: -
clone_size: few
j_call: TRBJ2-2
cdr3_nt: TGTGCCAGCAGCGTAGCCCTGACTGGCCGAGGCACCGGGGAGCTGTTTTTT
cdr3_aa: CASSVALTGRGTGELFF

v_call: TRBV6-1
d_call: TRBD1
clone_size: -
j_call: TRBJ1-2
cdr3_nt: TGTGCCAGCACACCGACAGGGTTCTATGGCTACACCTTC
cdr3_aa: CASTPTGFYGYTF

v_call: TRBV5-8
d_call: TRBD1
clone_size: -
j_call: TRBJ2-4
cdr3_nt: TGTGCCAGCAGCCTTACAGGGGGTATTTTTGACATTCAGTACTTC
cdr3_aa: CASSLTGGIFDIQYF

v_call: TRBV4-2
d_call: TRBD2
clone_size: -
j_call: TRBJ2-1
cdr3_nt: TGTGCCAGCAGCCAACGGGGACTAGCGTACTCCTACAATGAGCAGTTCTTC
cdr3_aa: CASSQRGLAYSYNEQFF

v_call: TRBV2
d_call: -
clone_size: -
j_call: TRBJ2-5
cdr3_nt: TGTGCCAGCAGCCTCCGCGCCCGGGGAGAGACCCAGTACTTC
cdr3_aa: CASSLRARGETQYF

v_call: TRBV5-6
d_call: TRBD1
clone_size: many
j_call: TRBJ2-1
cdr3_nt: TGTGCCAGCAGCGACCTGGGACAGGGCGGCAATGAGCAGTTCTTC
cdr3_aa: CASSDLGQGGNEQFF

v_call: TRBV9
d_call: TRBD2
clone_size: -
j_call: TRBJ2-1
cdr3_nt: TGTGCCAGCAGCCTGGCGGGGAGGGCTGAGCAGTTCTTC
cdr3_aa: CASSLAGRAEQFF

v_call: TRBV6-6
d_call: -
clone_size: -
j_call: TRBJ1-2
cdr3_nt: TGTGCCAGCACCCGCGAGCAGGGTCGGGATGGCTACACCTTC
cdr3_aa: CASTREQGRDGYTF

v_call: TRBV18
d_call: -
clone_size: -
j_call: TRBJ2-1
cdr3_nt: TGTGCCAGCTCACCTACCCGGGCCTACAATGAGCAGTTCTTC
cdr3_aa: CASSPTRAYNEQFF

v_call: TRBV7-8
d_call: -
clone_size: -
j_call: TRBJ1-1
cdr3_nt: TGTGCCAGCAGCTTATCGATAAGCTCGGACACTGAAGCTTTCTTT
cdr3_aa: CASSLSISSDTEAFF

v_call: TRBV9
d_call: TRBD1
clone_size: -
j_call: TRBJ2-1
cdr3_nt: TGTGCCAGCAGCCCTGGGACAGTGAATGAGCAGTTCTTC
cdr3_aa: CASSPGTVNEQFF

v_call: TRBV19
d_call: TRBD1
clone_size: -
j_call: TRBJ2-2
cdr3_nt: TGTGCCAGCGTGGGACAGGCGGCGAACACCGGGGAGCTGTTTTTT
cdr3_aa: CASVGQAANTGELFF

v_call: TRBV13
d_call: TRBD1
clone_size: -
j_call: TRBJ2-7
cdr3_nt: TGTGCCAGCAGAACGACAGGGGGAGATTTCGAGCAGTACTTC
cdr3_aa: CASRTTGGDFEQYF

v_call: TRBV28
d_call: -
clone_size: -
j_call: TRBJ2-7
cdr3_nt: TGTGCCAGCAGCCCAACGGCGGATAGGCACGAGCAGTACTTC
cdr3_aa: CASSPTADRHEQYF

v_call: TRBV6-5
d_call: TRBD1
clone_size: once
j_call: TRBJ1-5
cdr3_nt: TGTGCCAGCAGTAGGGACAGGGATCAGCCCCAGCATTTT
cdr3_aa: CASSRDRDQPQHF

v_call: TRBV10-3
d_call: TRBD1
clone_size: -
j_call: TRBJ2-3
cdr3_nt: TGTGCCATCAGAACCCAGGGGGCCCCAGATACGCAGTATTTT
cdr3_aa: CAIRTQGAPDTQYF

v_call: TRBV5-1
d_call: -
clone_size: -
j_call: TRBJ2-1
cdr3_nt: TGCGCCAGCAGCCCCGGACATAGCTCCTACAATGAGCAGTTCTTC
cdr3_aa: CASSPGHSSYNEQFF

v_call: TRBV4-1
d_call: TRBD2
clone_size: -
j_call: TRBJ2-3
cdr3_nt: TGCGCCAGCAGCCAATCTGTAGCGGGATTCACAGATACGCAGTATTTT
cdr3_aa: CASSQSVAGFTDTQYF

v_call: TRBV7-9
d_call: -
clone_size: -
j_call: TRBJ1-4
cdr3_nt: TGTGCCAGCAGCCCCGGGACTCAGAGGAGGGAAAAACTGTTTTTT
cdr3_aa: CASSPGTQRREKLFF

v_call: TRBV27
d_call: -
clone_size: -
j_call: TRBJ2-1
cdr3_nt: TGTGCCAGCACTTTTCGTAGCTCGAATGAGCAGTTCTTC
cdr3_aa: CASTFRSSNEQFF

v_call: TRBV6-5
d_call: -
clone_size: once
j_call: TRBJ1-4
cdr3_nt: TGTGCCAGCAGTTACCGACGGCAGGGCAACGAAAAACTGTTTTTT
cdr3_aa: CASSYRRQGNEKLFF

v_call: TRBV14
d_call: TRBD1
clone_size: -
j_call: TRBJ2-2
cdr3_nt: TGTGCCAGCAGCCGACAGGGACAGGTGAACACCGGGGAGCTGTTTTTT
cdr3_aa: CASSRQGQVNTGELFF

v_call: TRBV18
d_call: -
clone_size: -
j_call: TRBJ1-5
cdr3_nt: TGTGCCAGCTCACACGGGGAGAATCAGCCCCAGCATTTT
cdr3_aa: CASSHGENQPQHF

v_call: TRBV5-1
d_call: TRBD2
clone_size: -
j_call: TRBJ2-2
cdr3_nt: TGCGCCAGCAGCCCAACTAGCGGGTTTTCCACCGGGGAGCTGTTTTTT
cdr3_aa: CASSPTSGFSTGELFF

v_call: TRBV27
d_call: TRBD2
clone_size: -
j_call: TRBJ2-2
cdr3_nt: TGTGCCAGCAGTTTCCTTCGGGGACTAGCGAGAAGTACCGGGGAGCTGTTTTTT
cdr3_aa: CASSFLRGLARSTGELFF

v_call: TRBV7-6
d_call: TRBD1
clone_size: once
j_call: TRBJ2-5
cdr3_nt: TGTGCCAGCAGCTTAGCATCCGCGGACAGGGAGACCCAGTACTTC
cdr3_aa: CASSLASADRETQYF

v_call: TRBV4-2
d_call: -
clone_size: -
j_call: TRBJ2-3
cdr3_nt: TGTGCCAGCAGCCAAGACAGGGGCGGGCGGGCGGGGGGCACAGATACGCAGTATTTT
cdr3_aa: CASSQDRGGRAGGTDTQYF

v_call: TRBV7-2
d_call: -
clone_size: -
j_call: TRBJ1-5
cdr3_nt: TGTGCCAGCAGCCCTCCCAGGGGTAGCAATCAGCCCCAGCATTTT
cdr3_aa: CASSPPRGSNQPQHF

v_call: TRBV5-6
d_call: TRBD1
clone_size: -
j_call: TRBJ1-2
cdr3_nt: TGTGCCAGCAACTTGGACAGGAGCTATGGCTACACCTTC
cdr3_aa: CASNLDRSYGYTF

v_call: TRBV5-1
d_call: -
clone_size: once
j_call: TRBJ1-4
cdr3_nt: TGCGCCAGCGGGGAGTCATCAACTAATGAAAAACTGTTTTTT
cdr3_aa: CASGESSTNEKLFF

v_call: TRBV29-1
d_call: TRBD2
clone_size: once
j_call: TRBJ2-7
cdr3_nt: TGCAGCGTGGCCGGACTAGCGGACTCCTACGAGCAGTACTTC
cdr3_aa: CSVAGLADSYEQYF

v_call: TRBV7-9
d_call: TRBD2
clone_size: -
j_call: TRBJ2-5
cdr3_nt: TGTGCCAGCAGCAAACCCTCAGCGGGGGGCCCTAGGGCCCAGTACTTC
cdr3_aa: CASSKPSAGGPRAQYF

v_call: TRBV4-3
d_call: -
clone_size: -
j_call: TRBJ2-5
cdr3_nt: TGCGCCAGCAGCCACGGAAGCGCGCAAGAGACCCAGTACTTC
cdr3_aa: CASSHGSAQETQYF